The 25 T cell receptor beta chains presented below share a single source sample, sequenced in a study of cytomegalovirus exposure and HLA in healthy donors. Both 60 Vbeta primers and 13 Jbeta primers went into the PCR. This table comes from immunoSEQ multiplex PCR, and its TCRdb copy is limited to in-frame clones, with some not included. Of some 220,000 clones in the sample, approximately 90% are singletons; the top ten hold approximately 1%. The sequenced sample was PBMCs. The receptor source for this set is a woman younger than 30 in good health and CMV-seronegative.

The chain carries TRBV7-3 and TRBJ2-2; 14 nucleotides align to TRBD2. Unmatched junction bases numbered 4, after V lost 2 bases and J lost 8 bases. CDR1 is SGHTA and CDR2 is FQGTGA in the germline V gene. CDR3 size: 16 residues. The CDR3 protein is CASSLAGTSGSGELFF. The CDR3, as DNA: TGTGCCAGCAGCTTAGCCGGGACTAGCGGGAGTGGGGAGCTGTTTTTT.

The rearrangement joins TRBV6-6 to TRBJ2-1, with D possibly being TRBD2 (6 bases). The germline V gene encodes CDR1 MNHNY and CDR2 SVGAGI (reference sequence). V shed 5 bases and J shed 7 bases, with 21 bases lying between them. This CDR3 contains 16 residues. The CDR3 DNA reads TGTGCCAGCAGTGCGTTGGCGGGAATTCGGCAGAATGAGCAGTTCTTC. Translated: CASSALAGIRQNEQFF.

This clone showed up just a few times. The J gene is TRBJ1-1, the V gene TRBV6-5; TRBD1 is a possible D gene (5 bases). Trimming removed 1 base from V and 11 bases from J, with 11 bases in between. CDR3 size: 12 residues. CDR1 MNHEY and CDR2 SVGAGI come from the germline V gene. The CDR3 bases are TGTGCCAGCAGTTACTGGGGCGGGGCGGCTTTCTTT. Translated: CASSYWGGAAFF.

V usage is TRBV23-1 and J usage is TRBJ1-1, with D perhaps TRBD1 (6 bases). TRBV23-1 is treated as an ORF (open reading frame) with a function not yet certain. V was clipped by 4 bases and J by 1 base, with 16 bases between them. The CDR3 sequence is 16 residues long. The CDR3 coding sequence is TGCGCCAGCAGTCCAAGTACAAGACAGGAGAACACTGAAGCTTTCTTT. This translates into CASSPSTRQENTEAFF.

The rearrangement links TRBV7-2 to TRBJ2-5, with D perhaps matching TRBD1 (5 bases). CDR3 length: 13 amino acids. Trimming cost V 5 bases and J 4 bases, with 11 bases left between them. The germline V gene encodes CDR1 SGHTA and CDR2 FQGNSA. CDR3 in amino acids: CASSPRVGETQYF. The DNA of the CDR3 is TGTGCCAGCAGCCCCAGGGTAGGAGAGACCCAGTACTTC.

The rearrangement joins TRBV27 to TRBJ2-1, with 7 bases aligning to TRBD2. The germline V gene has CDR1 MNHEY and CDR2 SMNVEV (reference sequence). The CDR3 is made up of 19 amino acids. The trim removed 7 bases at V and 0 bases at J, leaving 18 bases unmatched. The CDR3 DNA is TGTGCCAGCACCCCCCGGCTAGCGGCTACTCTTAGCTCCTACAATGAGCAGTTCTTC. Its translation: CASTPRLAATLSSYNEQFF.

This sequence joins TRBV19 and TRBJ1-3; 8 bases map to TRBD1. Trimming cost V 8 bases and J 2 bases; bases outside gene matches: 5. The V gene's germline CDR1 is LNHDA and CDR2 SQIVND (reference sequence). The CDR3 extends over 14 amino acids. Here the CDR3 DNA reads TGTGCCAGTCTGTTGACAGGGGCTGGAAACACCATATATTTT. Translation: CASLLTGAGNTIYF.

This clone has a single count. The rearrangement joins TRBV2 to TRBJ2-2, with 9 bases lining up with TRBD2. CDR1 is SNHLY, CDR2 FYNNEI, per germline. The CDR3 spans 15 residues. V was clipped by 8 bases and J by 4 bases; unmatched bases: 8. The CDR3 sequence: CASVRREGGTGELFF. The CDR3 DNA sequence: TGTGCCAGCGTTCGGCGGGAGGGCGGCACCGGGGAGCTGTTTTTT.

The chain recombines TRBV2 with TRBJ2-5; 9 bases are a match to TRBD2. This CDR3 contains 16 residues. Germline CDR1 and CDR2: SNHLY and FYNNEI. J was trimmed by 4 bases and V by 7 bases; bases with no gene match: 13. CDR3: CASMREGLPGGETQYF. The CDR3 DNA follows: TGTGCCAGCATGCGGGAGGGACTGCCCGGAGGAGAGACCCAGTACTTC. The variable domain in full, completed from reference TRBV2 and TRBJ2-5, reads EPEVTQTPSHQVTQMGQEVILRCVPISNHLYFYWYRQILGQKVEFLVSFYNNEISEKSEIFDDQFSVERPDGSNFTLKIRSTKLEDSAMYFCASMREGLPGGETQYFGPGTRLLVL.

The J gene is TRBJ1-4, the V gene TRBV19; D is uncertain. The V gene's germline CDR1 is LNHDA and CDR2 SQIVND (reference sequence). The V end was cut by 1 base, the J end by 4 bases, with 10 bases between. The CDR3 is 15 residues long. The CDR3 region is CASSIGQAFNEKLFF. The CDR3 DNA sequence: TGTGCCAGTAGTATAGGTCAGGCCTTTAATGAAAAACTGTTTTTT.

This clone was recorded once. The V gene is TRBV5-4, the J gene TRBJ2-5; 12 bases fit TRBD1. CDR3 length: 15 amino acids. Per the germline V gene, CDR1 is SGHNT and CDR2 is YYREEE (reference sequence). Trimming cost V 4 bases and J 5 bases; bases outside gene matches: 6. The chain's CDR3 is CASSMGQGAWETQYF. The CDR3 DNA reads TGTGCCAGCAGCATGGGACAGGGGGCTTGGGAGACCCAGTACTTC.

The V call is TRBV7-2, the J call TRBJ2-5; 9 bases agree with TRBD2. V was clipped by 4 bases and J by 6 bases; unmatched bases: 12. The CDR3 extends over 16 amino acids. The germline V gene encodes CDR1 SGHTA and CDR2 FQGNSA. CDR3 in amino acids: CASSSYSGGREKTQYF. CDR3 nucleotide sequence: TGTGCCAGCAGCTCCTATAGCGGGGGCCGTGAGAAGACCCAGTACTTC.

The gene calls are TRBV10-3 and TRBJ2-7; possibly TRBD2 for D (6 bases). The CDR3 covers 17 residues. The V gene lost 3 bases and the J gene lost 6 bases, with 24 bases spanning the gap. Germline V lookup: CDR1 ENHRY, CDR2 SYGVKD. The DNA for the CDR3 is TGTGCCATCAGTGATGTTCGGCGGACCGGGACGGAGGGCGAGCAGTACTTC. Its protein is CAISDVRRTGTEGEQYF.

A single count supports this clone. V and J are TRBV6-1 and TRBJ1-2, with 10 bases fitting TRBD1. The length of the CDR3 is 17 residues. V lost 3 bases and J lost 2; bases outside the gene matches: 9. The germline gives CDR1 MNHNS, CDR2 SASEGT. CDR3 bases: TGTGCCAGCAGTGATCCGGGACAGGGGAACCTAAACTATGGCTACACCTTC. Residues: CASSDPGQGNLNYGYTF.

This clone was counted a single time. This sequence joins TRBV7-2 and TRBJ1-2; D possibly corresponds to TRBD1 (5 bases). This CDR3 has 12 residues. The V gene lost 2 bases and the J gene lost 5 bases, with 6 bases spanning the gap. CDR1 is SGHTA and CDR2 is FQGNSA in the germline V gene. The CDR3, as DNA: TGTGCCAGCAGCTTAAAGGGGTATGGCTACACCTTC. As protein: CASSLKGYGYTF.

V and J are TRBV5-8 and TRBJ2-3; D is possibly TRBD2 (5 bases). From germline, CDR1 is SGHTS and CDR2 YDEGEE. V lost 1 base, J lost 3 bases, and 9 bases lay in between. The CDR3 extends over 14 amino acids. The chain's CDR3 is CASSLSSETDTQYF. CDR3 DNA: TGTGCCAGCAGCTTGAGTAGCGAAACAGATACGCAGTATTTT.

V and J are TRBV7-6 and TRBJ2-2, with 7 positions matching TRBD2. CDR1 is SGHVS, CDR2 FNYEAQ, per germline. V lost 5 bases to trimming and J lost 6 bases; unmatched junction nucleotides: 12. The CDR3 totals 16 residues. This CDR3 reads CASSPRGTIVSGELFF. The DNA of the CDR3 is TGTGCCAGCAGCCCACGCGGGACTATAGTCTCCGGGGAGCTGTTTTTT.

The rearrangement uses TRBV27 and TRBJ2-1, with TRBD2 identical over 10 bases. The CDR3 loop spans 16 amino acids. In germline, CDR1 is MNHEY, CDR2 SMNVEV (reference sequence). V trimming: 3 bases; J trimming: 9 bases; junction bases outside the gene matches: 11. CDR3 DNA sequence: TGTGCCAGCAGTTTGATAGCGGGGGGTCCTCTTGGTGAGCAGTTCTTC. Its translation: CASSLIAGGPLGEQFF.

J is TRBJ1-2 and V is TRBV29-1; D might be TRBD1 (5 bases). The CDR3 is 13 residues long. Trimming removed 4 bases at V and 0 bases at J, with 9 bases between. From germline, CDR1 is SQVTM and CDR2 ANQGSEA. CDR3 in amino acids: CSVAGQANYGYTF. CDR3 coding DNA: TGCAGCGTTGCAGGGCAGGCTAACTATGGCTACACCTTC. Full variable domain (remainder filled in from reference TRBV29-1 and TRBJ1-2): SAVISQKPSRDICQRGTSLTIQCQVDSQVTMMFWYRQQPGQSLTLIATANQGSEATYESGFVIDKFPISRPNLTFSTLTVSNMSPEDSSIYLCSVAGQANYGYTFGSGTRLTVV.

CDR3 in amino acids: CASSVDAGGGFEQYF. The CDR3 coding sequence is TGTGCCAGCAGCGTTGATGCGGGGGGAGGGTTCGAGCAGTACTTC. The chain has TRBV9 and TRBJ2-7, with 8 bases fitting TRBD2. Unmatched junction bases numbered 10, after V lost 2 bases and J lost 6 bases. Germline V lookup: CDR1 SGDLS, CDR2 YYNGEE. The CDR3 consists of 15 residues.

This chain links TRBV4-3 with TRBJ2-1, with 8 nucleotides matching TRBD2. With 1 base clipped from V and 1 base from J, the junction kept 9 bases outside the gene matches. Germline loops: CDR1 LGHNA, CDR2 YSLEER. CDR3 length: 18 residues. The CDR3 is CASSQGAWAGGSYNEQFF. The CDR3 bases are TGCGCCAGCAGCCAAGGTGCGTGGGCGGGAGGATCCTACAATGAGCAGTTCTTC.

J is TRBJ1-2 and V is TRBV5-1; a weak D match, TRBD1 (6 bases). The CDR3 has 16 amino acids. Trimming stripped 3 bases from V and 7 bases from J, with 22 bases between. Germline V gives CDR1 SGHRS, CDR2 YFSETQ. Here the CDR3 reads CASSYPRTAGTSGYTF. The CDR3 DNA is TGCGCCAGCAGCTATCCCCGGACAGCGGGGACGTCTGGCTACACCTTC. Filled out from reference TRBV5-1 and TRBJ1-2, the complete variable domain reads KAGVTQTPRYLIKTRGQQVTLSCSPISGHRSVSWYQQTPGQGLQFLFEYFSETQRNKGNFPGRFSGRQFSNSRSEMNVSTLELGDSALYLCASSYPRTAGTSGYTFGSGTRLTVV.

The chain joins TRBV7-2 to TRBJ1-1; D gene ambiguous. V dropped 7 bases and J dropped 6 bases, with 18 bases sitting between them. This CDR3 has 14 amino acids. The germline V gene encodes CDR1 SGHTA and CDR2 FQGNSA. CDR3 coding DNA: TGTGCCAGCACCCTACGACCTGGGAGCCCTGAAGCTTTCTTT. Translated: CASTLRPGSPEAFF.

The V gene is TRBV11-2, the J gene TRBJ2-7, with D perhaps matching TRBD2 (6 bases). Germline V lookup: CDR1 SGHAT, CDR2 FQNNGV. Trimming took 2 bases from V and 2 from J, leaving 13 bases between them. This CDR3 is 15 amino acids long. This CDR3 reads CASSLRVLAAYEQYF. As DNA, the CDR3 is TGTGCCAGCAGCTTACGGGTACTAGCCGCCTACGAGCAGTACTTC. The complete variable domain, with remaining parts taken from reference TRBV11-2 and TRBJ2-7, reads EAGVAQSPRYKIIEKRQSVAFWCNPISGHATLYWYQQILGQGPKLLIQFQNNGVVDDSQLPKDRFSAERLKGVDSTLKIQPAKLEDSAVYLCASSLRVLAAYEQYFGPGTRLTVT.

Only a few counts were recorded for this clone. The V and J genes are TRBV4-2 and TRBJ2-5; 9 bases match TRBD1. With 4 bases clipped from V and 4 bases from J, the junction kept 7 bases outside the gene matches. This CDR3 has 15 amino acids. Germline values: CDR1 LGHNA, CDR2 YNFKEQ. DNA of the CDR3: TGTGCCAGCAGCCCAACAGGGGGCATTGGAGAGACCCAGTACTTC. This translates into CASSPTGGIGETQYF.